Listed below are T cell receptor beta chains from one sample, sequenced in a study of cytomegalovirus exposure and HLA in healthy donors. Only in-frame clones appear in the TCRdb table, and some are missing; sequencing was by immunoSEQ multiplex PCR. The repertoire holds approximately 120,000 clones, with approximately 10% as singletons. The source material was PBMCs. All receptors derive from a woman aged 18-29 years in good health and CMV-seropositive. The CDR3 runs from the conserved cysteine through the conserved F or W. The D gene is left open where the match is weak. The size of a clone is reported for some rows only, either as once, few or many, or as a class for expanded clones.

v_call,clone_size,j_call,d_call,cdr3_length,cdr3_aa,cdr3_nt
TRBV4-1,few,TRBJ2-5,.,14,CASSQVGGEETQYF,TGCGCCAGCAGCCAAGTGGGCGGGGAAGAGACCCAGTACTTC
TRBV30,few,TRBJ1-4,.,15,CAWSVGGSTNEKLFF,TGTGCCTGGAGTGTCGGGGGATCAACTAATGAAAAACTGTTTTTT
TRBV7-7,few,TRBJ2-5,.,13,CASSPGLRETQYF,TGTGCTAGCAGTCCCGGACTCCGGGAGACCCAGTACTTC
TRBV5-1,few,TRBJ2-7,.,14,CASSPGQETGEQYF,TGCGCCAGCAGCCCGGGACAAGAAACGGGCGAGCAGTACTTC
TRBV6-5,few,TRBJ1-2,.,14,CASSYASGNYGYTF,TGTGCCAGCAGTTACGCCTCGGGGAACTATGGCTACACCTTC
TRBV13,.,TRBJ2-1,.,13,CASSPKTGIEQFF,TGTGCCAGCAGCCCGAAGACTGGTATTGAGCAGTTCTTC
TRBV28,.,TRBJ1-1,.,12,CASSLGQGSAFF,TGTGCCAGCAGTTTGGGGCAGGGTTCGGCTTTCTTT
TRBV28,few,TRBJ2-3,TRBD2,13,CASSLGGTDTQYF,TGTGCCAGCAGTCTCGGGGGGACAGATACGCAGTATTTT
TRBV6-5,.,TRBJ1-2,.,14,CASSYREYNYGYTF,TGTGCCAGCAGTTACCGAGAATATAACTATGGCTACACCTTC
TRBV2,.,TRBJ2-3,TRBD2,15,CASVETSGRPDTQYF,TGTGCCAGCGTAGAGACTAGCGGGAGACCAGATACGCAGTATTTT
TRBV30,few,TRBJ1-2,.,15,CAWSVTEGSYYGYTF,TGTGCCTGGAGTGTAACCGAGGGATCTTACTATGGCTACACCTTC
TRBV6-1,.,TRBJ2-7,.,15,CASSEGGFGLDEQYF,TGTGCCAGCAGTGAGGGGGGATTTGGGCTCGACGAGCAGTACTTC
TRBV9,few,TRBJ1-2,.,15,CASSPSYRVLGGYTF,TGTGCCAGCAGCCCTTCCTACAGGGTGCTGGGTGGCTACACCTTC
TRBV28,.,TRBJ2-1,.,14,CASTDYGYYNEQFF,TGTGCCAGCACCGACTATGGCTACTACAATGAGCAGTTCTTC
TRBV10-3,few,TRBJ1-1,.,12,CAISVGESEAFF,TGTGCCATCAGTGTAGGAGAGAGTGAAGCTTTCTTT
TRBV5-6,.,TRBJ2-7,.,15,CASSSQKAPEYEQYF,TGTGCCAGCAGTTCACAGAAGGCCCCCGAATACGAGCAGTACTTC
TRBV13,few,TRBJ1-1,.,15,CASSGTQRGGTEAFF,TGTGCCAGCAGCGGAACTCAACGGGGAGGGACTGAAGCTTTCTTT